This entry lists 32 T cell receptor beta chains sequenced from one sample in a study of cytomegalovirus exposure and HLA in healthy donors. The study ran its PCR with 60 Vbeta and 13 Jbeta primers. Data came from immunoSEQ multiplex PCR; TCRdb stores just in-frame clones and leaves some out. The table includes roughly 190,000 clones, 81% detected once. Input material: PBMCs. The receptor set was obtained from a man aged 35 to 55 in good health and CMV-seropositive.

In DNA, the CDR3 is TGTGCCAGCAGATACACTGGACAGGGTAGAGAAAAACTGTTTTTT. This translates into CASRYTGQGREKLFF. The J gene is TRBJ1-4, the V gene TRBV2; 8 positions match TRBD1. Trimming at V came to 6 bases and at J to 8 bases, leaving 11 bases not matched to a gene. The germline CDR1 and CDR2 sequences are SNHLY and FYNNEI. This CDR3 has 15 amino acids.

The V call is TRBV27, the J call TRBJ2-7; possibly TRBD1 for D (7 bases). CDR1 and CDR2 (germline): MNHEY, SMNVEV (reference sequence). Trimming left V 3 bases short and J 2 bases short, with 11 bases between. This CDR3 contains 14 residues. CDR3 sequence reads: CASSLSRGAYEQYF. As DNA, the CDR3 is TGTGCCAGCAGTTTGAGCAGGGGGGCCTACGAGCAGTACTTC.

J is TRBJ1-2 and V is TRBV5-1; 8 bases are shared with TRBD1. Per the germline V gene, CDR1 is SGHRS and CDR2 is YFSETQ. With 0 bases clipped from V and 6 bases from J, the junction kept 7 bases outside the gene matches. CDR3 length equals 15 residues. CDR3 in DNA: TGCGCCAGCAGCTTGGACCCAGCAGGGGGCGATGGCTACACCTTC. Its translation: CASSLDPAGGDGYTF.

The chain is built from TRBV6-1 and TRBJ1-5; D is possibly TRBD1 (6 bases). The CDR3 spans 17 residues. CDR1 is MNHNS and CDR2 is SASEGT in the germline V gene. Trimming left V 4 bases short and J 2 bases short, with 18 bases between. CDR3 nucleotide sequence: TGTGCCAGCAGTGGAAGGGGACAAATGGGAGGCAATCAGCCCCAGCATTTT. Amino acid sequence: CASSGRGQMGGNQPQHF.

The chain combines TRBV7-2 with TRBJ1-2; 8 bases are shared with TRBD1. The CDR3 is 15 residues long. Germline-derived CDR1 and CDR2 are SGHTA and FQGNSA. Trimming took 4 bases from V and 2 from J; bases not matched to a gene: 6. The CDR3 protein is CASSSLHRGNYGYTF. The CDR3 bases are TGTGCCAGCAGCTCTCTACACAGGGGGAACTATGGCTACACCTTC.

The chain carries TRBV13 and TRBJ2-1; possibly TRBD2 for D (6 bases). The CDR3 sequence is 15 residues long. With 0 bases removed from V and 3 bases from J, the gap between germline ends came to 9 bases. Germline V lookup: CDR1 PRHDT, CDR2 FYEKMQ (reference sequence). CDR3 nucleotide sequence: TGTGCCAGCAGCTTAGGCGGGAGAATCTACAATGAGCAGTTCTTC. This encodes CASSLGGRIYNEQFF.

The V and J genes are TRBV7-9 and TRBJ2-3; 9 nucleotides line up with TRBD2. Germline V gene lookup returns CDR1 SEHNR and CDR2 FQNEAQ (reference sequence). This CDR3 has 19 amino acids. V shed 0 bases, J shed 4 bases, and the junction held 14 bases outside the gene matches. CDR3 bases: TGTGCCAGCAGCTTAGCGCTAGGGGCGGGAGGGCCGTTGGCAGATACGCAGTATTTT. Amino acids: CASSLALGAGGPLADTQYF.

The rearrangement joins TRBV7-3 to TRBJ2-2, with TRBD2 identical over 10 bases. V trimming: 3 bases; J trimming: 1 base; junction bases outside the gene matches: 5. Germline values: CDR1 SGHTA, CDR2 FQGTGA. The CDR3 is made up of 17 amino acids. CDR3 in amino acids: CASSFGLAGVNTGELFF. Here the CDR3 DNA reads TGTGCCAGCAGCTTCGGGCTAGCGGGAGTGAACACCGGGGAGCTGTTTTTT.

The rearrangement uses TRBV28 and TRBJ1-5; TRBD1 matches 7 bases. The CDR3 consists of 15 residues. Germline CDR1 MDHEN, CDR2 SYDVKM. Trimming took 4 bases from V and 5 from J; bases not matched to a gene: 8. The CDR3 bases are TGTGCCAGCAGTTCCTATACAGGGGCCGATCAGCCCCAGCATTTT. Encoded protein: CASSSYTGADQPQHF.

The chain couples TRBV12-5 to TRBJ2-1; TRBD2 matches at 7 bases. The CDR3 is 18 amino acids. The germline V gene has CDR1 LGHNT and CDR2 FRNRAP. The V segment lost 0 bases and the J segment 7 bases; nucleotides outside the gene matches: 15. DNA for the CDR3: TGTGCTAGTGGTTTGGTAATAGTAGACTCGGGACTACCTAATGAGCAGTTCTTC. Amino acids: CASGLVIVDSGLPNEQFF.

The CDR3 spells CASSAPGLAVTGELFF. For the CDR3, the DNA is TGTGCCAGCAGTGCCCCGGGACTAGCGGTCACCGGGGAGCTGTTTTTT. This chain joins TRBV28 and TRBJ2-2; 11 bases match TRBD2. This CDR3 region has 16 residues. V lost 5 bases, J lost 4 bases, and 6 bases stayed unmatched. The germline V gene has CDR1 MDHEN and CDR2 SYDVKM. The whole variable domain, remainder taken from reference TRBV28 and TRBJ2-2, is DVKVTQSSRYLVKRTGEKVFLECVQDMDHENMFWYRQDPGLGLRLIYFSYDVKMKEKGDIPEGYSVSREKKERFSLILESASTNQTSMYLCASSAPGLAVTGELFFGEGSRLTVL.

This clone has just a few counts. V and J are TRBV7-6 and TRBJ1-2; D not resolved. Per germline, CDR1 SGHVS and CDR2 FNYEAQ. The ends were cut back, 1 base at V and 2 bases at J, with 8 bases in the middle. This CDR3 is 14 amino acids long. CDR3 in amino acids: CASSLGTGNYGYTF. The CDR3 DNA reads TGTGCCAGCAGCTTAGGTACGGGGAACTATGGCTACACCTTC.

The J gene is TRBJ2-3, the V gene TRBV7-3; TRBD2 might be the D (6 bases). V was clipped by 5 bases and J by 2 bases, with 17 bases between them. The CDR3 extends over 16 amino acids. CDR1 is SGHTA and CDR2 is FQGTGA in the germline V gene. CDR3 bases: TGTGCCAGCAGCCGCTCTGGTAGCGGAAACACAGATACGCAGTATTTT. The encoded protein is CASSRSGSGNTDTQYF. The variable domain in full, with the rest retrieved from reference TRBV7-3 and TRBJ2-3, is GAGVSQTPSNKVTEKGKYVELRCDPISGHTALYWYRQSLGQGPEFLIYFQGTGAADDSGLPNDRFFAVRPEGSVSTLKIQRTERGDSAVYLCASSRSGSGNTDTQYFGPGTRLTVL.

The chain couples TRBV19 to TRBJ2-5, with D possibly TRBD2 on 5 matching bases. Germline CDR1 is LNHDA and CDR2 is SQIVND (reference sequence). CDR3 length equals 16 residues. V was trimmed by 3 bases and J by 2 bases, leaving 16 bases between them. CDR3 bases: TGTGCCAGTAGTATGGTTAGCGTAAGGGCTCAAGAGACCCAGTACTTC. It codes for CASSMVSVRAQETQYF. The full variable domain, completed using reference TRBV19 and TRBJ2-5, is DGGITQSPKYLFRKEGQNVTLSCEQNLNHDAMYWYRQDPGQGLRLIYYSQIVNDFQKGDIAEGYSVSREKKESFPLTVTSAQKNPTAFYLCASSMVSVRAQETQYFGPGTRLLVL.

CDR3 region: CASSYSPGQGTGELFF. CDR3 nucleotide sequence: TGTGCCAGCAGTTACTCGCCGGGACAGGGAACCGGGGAGCTGTTTTTT. The J gene is TRBJ2-2, the V gene TRBV6-5; 9 positions agree with TRBD1. The CDR3 covers 16 residues. The germline gives CDR1 MNHEY, CDR2 SVGAGI. Trimming removed 0 bases from V and 5 bases from J; junction bases left unmatched: 4.

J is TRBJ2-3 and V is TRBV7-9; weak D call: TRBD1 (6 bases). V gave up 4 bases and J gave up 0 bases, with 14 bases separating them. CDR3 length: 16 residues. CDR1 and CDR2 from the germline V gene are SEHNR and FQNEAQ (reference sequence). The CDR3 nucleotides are TGTGCCAGCAGCTATCCCGCAGGGGCGAGCACAGATACGCAGTATTTT. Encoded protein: CASSYPAGASTDTQYF.

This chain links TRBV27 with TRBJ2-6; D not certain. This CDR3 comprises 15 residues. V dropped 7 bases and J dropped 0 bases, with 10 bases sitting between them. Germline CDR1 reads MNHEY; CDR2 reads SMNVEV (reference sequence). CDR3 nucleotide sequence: TGTGCCAGCACTCTCGGTAGCTCTGGGGCCAACGTCCTGACTTTC. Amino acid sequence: CASTLGSSGANVLTF. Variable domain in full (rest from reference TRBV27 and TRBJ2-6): EAQVTQNPRYLITVTGKKLTVTCSQNMNHEYMSWYRQDPGLGLRQIYYSMNVEVTDKGDVPEGYKVSRKEKRNFPLILESPSPNQTSLYFCASTLGSSGANVLTFGAGSRLTVL.

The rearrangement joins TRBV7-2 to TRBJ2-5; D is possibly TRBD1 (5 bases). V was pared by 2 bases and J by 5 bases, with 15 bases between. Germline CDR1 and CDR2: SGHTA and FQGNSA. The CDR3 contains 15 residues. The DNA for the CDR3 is TGTGCCAGCAGCTTAAGTTGGTGGGGCTCGGAGACCCAGTACTTC. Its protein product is CASSLSWWGSETQYF.

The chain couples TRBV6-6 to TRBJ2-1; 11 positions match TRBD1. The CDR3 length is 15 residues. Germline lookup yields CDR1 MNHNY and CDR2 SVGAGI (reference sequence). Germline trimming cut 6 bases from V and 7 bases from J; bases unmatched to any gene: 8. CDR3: CASSLGGTGGNEQFF. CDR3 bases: TGTGCCAGCAGCCTCGGGGGGACAGGGGGGAATGAGCAGTTCTTC.

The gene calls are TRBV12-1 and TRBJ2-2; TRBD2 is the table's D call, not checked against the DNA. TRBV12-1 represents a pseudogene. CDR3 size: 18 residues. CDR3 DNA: TGTGCCAGCAGATATAGCGGGGGGGCCATCCCGAACACCGGGGAGCTGTTTTTT. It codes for CASRYSGGAIPNTGELFF.

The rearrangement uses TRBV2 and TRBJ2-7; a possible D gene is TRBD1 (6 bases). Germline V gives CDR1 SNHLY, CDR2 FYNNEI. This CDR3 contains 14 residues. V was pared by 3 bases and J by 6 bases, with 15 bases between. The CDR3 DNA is TGTGCCAGCAGTGACCAGGACAGCGGCGGCGAGCAGTACTTC. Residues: CASSDQDSGGEQYF.

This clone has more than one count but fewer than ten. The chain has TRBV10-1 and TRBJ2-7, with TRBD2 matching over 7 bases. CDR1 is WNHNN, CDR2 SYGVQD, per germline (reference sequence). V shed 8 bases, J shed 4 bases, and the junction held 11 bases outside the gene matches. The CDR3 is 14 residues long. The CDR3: CASPLPGGRYEQYF. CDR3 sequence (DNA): TGCGCCAGCCCCTTGCCGGGAGGTAGGTACGAGCAGTACTTC.

DNA of the CDR3: TGTGCCACCGGGAGGGGGGACGAGCAGTACTTC. Protein product: CATGRGDEQYF. The chain employs TRBV18 and TRBJ2-7; 8 bases agree with TRBD2. V gave up 10 bases and J gave up 5 bases; unmatched junction bases: 4. This CDR3 has 11 amino acids. Germline V gene lookup returns CDR1 KGHSH and CDR2 LQKENI.

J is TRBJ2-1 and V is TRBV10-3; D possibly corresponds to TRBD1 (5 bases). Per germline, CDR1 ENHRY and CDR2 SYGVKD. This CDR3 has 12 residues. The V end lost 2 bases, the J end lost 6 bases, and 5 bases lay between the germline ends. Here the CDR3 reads CAISEGANEQFF. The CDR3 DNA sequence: TGTGCCATCAGTGAGGGGGCCAATGAGCAGTTCTTC.

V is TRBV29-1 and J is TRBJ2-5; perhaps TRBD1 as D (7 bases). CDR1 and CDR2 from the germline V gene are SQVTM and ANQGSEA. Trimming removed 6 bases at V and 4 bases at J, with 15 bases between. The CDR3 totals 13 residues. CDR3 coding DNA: TGCAGCGTGGAGGGGGCGCGGGGAGAGACCCAGTACTTC. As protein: CSVEGARGETQYF.

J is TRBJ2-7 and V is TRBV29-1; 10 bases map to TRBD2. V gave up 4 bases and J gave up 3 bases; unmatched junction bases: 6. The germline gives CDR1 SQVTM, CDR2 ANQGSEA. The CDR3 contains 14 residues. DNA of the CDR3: TGCAGCGTTGGCGCTAGCGGGAGTGGCTACGAGCAGTACTTC. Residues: CSVGASGSGYEQYF.

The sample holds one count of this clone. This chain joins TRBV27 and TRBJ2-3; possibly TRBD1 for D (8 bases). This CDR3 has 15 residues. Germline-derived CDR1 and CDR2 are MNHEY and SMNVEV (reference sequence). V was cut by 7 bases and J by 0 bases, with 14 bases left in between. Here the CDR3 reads CASKYRGGSTDTQYF. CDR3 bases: TGTGCCAGCAAGTACAGGGGGGGGAGCACAGATACGCAGTATTTT.

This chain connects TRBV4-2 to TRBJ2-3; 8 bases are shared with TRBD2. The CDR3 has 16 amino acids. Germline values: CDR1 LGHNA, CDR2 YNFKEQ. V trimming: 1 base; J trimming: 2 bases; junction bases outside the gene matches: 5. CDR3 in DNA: TGTGCCAGCAGCCAAGTTAGCGGGGAGCCCACAGATACGCAGTATTTT. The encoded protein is CASSQVSGEPTDTQYF.

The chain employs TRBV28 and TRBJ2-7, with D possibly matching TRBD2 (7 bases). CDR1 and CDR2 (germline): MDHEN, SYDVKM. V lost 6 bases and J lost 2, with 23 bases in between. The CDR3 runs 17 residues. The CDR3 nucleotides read TGTGCCAGCAGACAGGGTGGGGGGTCGGGAGGCCCCTACGAGCAGTACTTC. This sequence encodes CASRQGGGSGGPYEQYF.

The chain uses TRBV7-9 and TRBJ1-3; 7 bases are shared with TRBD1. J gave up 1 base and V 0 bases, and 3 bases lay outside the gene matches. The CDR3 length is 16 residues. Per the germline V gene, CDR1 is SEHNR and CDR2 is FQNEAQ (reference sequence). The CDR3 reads CASSLAGTASGNTIYF. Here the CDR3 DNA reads TGTGCCAGCAGCTTAGCCGGGACAGCTTCTGGAAACACCATATATTTT. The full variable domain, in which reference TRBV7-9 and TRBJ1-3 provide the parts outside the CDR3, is DTGVSQNPRHKITKRGQNVTFRCDPISEHNRLYWYRQTLGQGPEFLTYFQNEAQLEKSRLLSDRFSAERPKGSFSTLEIQRTEQGDSAMYLCASSLAGTASGNTIYFGEGSWLTVV.

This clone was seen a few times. CDR3 DNA sequence: TGCAGCGCCCACGGGACTAGCGGGAGGGTAAATGAGCAGTTCTTC. It yields the protein CSAHGTSGRVNEQFF. The rearrangement joins TRBV29-1 to TRBJ2-1; 16 bases align to TRBD2. The junction had 7 bases not matched to a gene; V was cut back by 7 bases and J by 7 bases. The germline V gene has CDR1 SQVTM and CDR2 ANQGSEA. This CDR3 has 15 residues.

The chain's CDR3 is CASSQLAGGYEQYF. Written as DNA, the CDR3 is TGTGCCAGCAGCCAACTAGCGGGGGGCTACGAGCAGTACTTC. The chain links TRBV2 to TRBJ2-7; 12 bases agree with TRBD2. J was trimmed by 3 bases and V by 6 bases; bases with no gene match: 3. CDR1 and CDR2 (germline): SNHLY, FYNNEI. The CDR3 is 14 amino acids. The full variable domain, in which reference TRBV2 and TRBJ2-7 provide the parts outside the CDR3, is EPEVTQTPSHQVTQMGQEVILRCVPISNHLYFYWYRQILGQKVEFLVSFYNNEISEKSEIFDDQFSVERPDGSNFTLKIRSTKLEDSAMYFCASSQLAGGYEQYFGPGTRLTVT.